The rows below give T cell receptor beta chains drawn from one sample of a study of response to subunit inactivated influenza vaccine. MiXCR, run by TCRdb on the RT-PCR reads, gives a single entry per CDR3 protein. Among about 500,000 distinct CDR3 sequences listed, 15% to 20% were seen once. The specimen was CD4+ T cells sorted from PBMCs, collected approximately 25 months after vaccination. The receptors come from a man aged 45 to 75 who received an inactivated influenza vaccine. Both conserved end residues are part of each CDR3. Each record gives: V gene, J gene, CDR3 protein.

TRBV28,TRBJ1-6,CASSLFGRNQSPLHF
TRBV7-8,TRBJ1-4,CASSSDRNEKLFF
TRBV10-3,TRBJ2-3,CAISRGGARGTDTQYF
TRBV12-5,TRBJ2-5,CASAPRGLDNQETQYF
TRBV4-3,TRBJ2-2,CASSQDSRGPGELFF
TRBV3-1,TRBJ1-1,CASSQVAGGTHPFF
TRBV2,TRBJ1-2,CASSRTRASNYGYTF
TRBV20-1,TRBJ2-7,CSASFFGGNSYEQYF
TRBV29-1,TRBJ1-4,CSVVYTPILNGKLFF
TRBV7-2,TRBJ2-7,CASSSQRGGPYEQYF
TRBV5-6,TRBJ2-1,CASSLQGRLTNEQFF
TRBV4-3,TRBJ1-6,CASSQEAGRSSPLHF
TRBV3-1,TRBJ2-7,CASSQRLADEQYF
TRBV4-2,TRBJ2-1,CASSQDYRADEQFF
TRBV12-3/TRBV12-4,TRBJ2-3,CASSRRGLTQYF
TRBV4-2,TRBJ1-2,CASSRRSYGYTF
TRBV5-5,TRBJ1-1,CASSFSGTANTEAFF
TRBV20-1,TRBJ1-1,CSARDPTGSAFF
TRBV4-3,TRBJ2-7,CASSQDFSTSSYEQYF
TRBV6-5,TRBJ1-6,CASRQVRSPLHF
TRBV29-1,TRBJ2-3,CSVGPQGGGTDTQYF
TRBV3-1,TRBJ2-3,CASTDFTDTQYF
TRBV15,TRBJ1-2,CATSADRGNGYTF
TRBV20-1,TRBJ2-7,CSASEGGMGREQYF
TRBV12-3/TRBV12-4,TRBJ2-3,CASSSRGGGTQYF
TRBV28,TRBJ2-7,CASSPVEQYF
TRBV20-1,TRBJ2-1,CSAYKSGGPYNEQFF
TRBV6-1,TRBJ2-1,CASSPLTSGGLFF
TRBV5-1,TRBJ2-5,CASSLFTASEETQYF
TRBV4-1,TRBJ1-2,CASSQDTRGGYGYTF
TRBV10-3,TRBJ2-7,CAISSLGGEQYF
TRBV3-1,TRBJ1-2,CASSQGYGYTF
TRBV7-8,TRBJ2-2,CASRGIAGNTGELFF
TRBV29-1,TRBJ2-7,CSARLASSYEQYF
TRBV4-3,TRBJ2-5,CASSQDFSLRETQYF
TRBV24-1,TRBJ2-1,CATSDLGVTSGSFSYNEQFF
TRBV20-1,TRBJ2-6,CSARDDRWGGSGANVLTF
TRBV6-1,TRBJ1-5,CASNAHGGQPQHF
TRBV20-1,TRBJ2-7,CCATGQGRTPYEQYF
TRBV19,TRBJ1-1,CASSIEGRGNTEAFF
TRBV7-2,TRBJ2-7,CASSLVAQGRAEQYF
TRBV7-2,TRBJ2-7,CASSLGQASSYEQYF
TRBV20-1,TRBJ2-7,CSAPGTSGAYEQYF
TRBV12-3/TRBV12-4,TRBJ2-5,CASSFRLAGVRETQYF
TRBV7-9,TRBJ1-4,CASSLARQDRALEKLFF
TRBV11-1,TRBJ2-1,CASSSTGGTSGIFNEQFF
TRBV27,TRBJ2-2,CASTNRAGELFF
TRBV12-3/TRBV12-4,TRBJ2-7,CASASYESYEQYF
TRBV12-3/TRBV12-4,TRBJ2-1,CASSLVGGGYNEQFF
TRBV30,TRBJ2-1,CAWNRERANEQFF
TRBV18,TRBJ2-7,CASSKIAGEHEQYF
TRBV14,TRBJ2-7,CASSGGTPQREYEQYF
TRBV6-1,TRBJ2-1,CASKIRQRGYNEQFF
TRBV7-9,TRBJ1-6,CASSLGPPREKDSPLHF
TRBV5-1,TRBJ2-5,CASSLERGRQTQYF
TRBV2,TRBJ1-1,CASSEAGMEAFF